The 10 T cell receptor beta chains in this list originate from one sample, sequenced in a study of vaccination and CD4 T cells after COVID-19. Treatment in this sample: roughly 10-day PBMC culture with coronavirus spike peptide pools or control peptides (ViraFEST assay). No antigen has been identified for these receptors. Sequence data for DNA of cultured CD4+ T cells were generated by the Oncomine TCR Beta short-read assay. In TCRdb, the PCR reads were re-called with MiXCR into one record per CDR3 protein. The profile shows approximately 14,000 distinct CDR3 sequences, 40% to 65% of them singletons. Sequenced input: CD4+ T cells from blood, cultured in vitro. The receptors were sampled from a human donor who had recovered from COVID-19.

V is TRBV7-6 and J is TRBJ1-3; a weak D match, TRBD1 (6 bases). V lost 8 bases and J lost 4, with 15 bases in between. CDR1 is SGHVS and CDR2 is FNYEAQ in the germline V gene. This CDR3 has 14 residues. The CDR3 DNA sequence: TGTGCCAGCTTAAGTGAGGGGGTAGGAAACACCATATATTTT. Encoded protein: CASLSEGVGNTIYF.

The J gene is TRBJ1-6, the V gene TRBV28; D is perhaps TRBD1 (5 bases). The CDR3 length is 16 residues. The V gene's germline CDR1 is MDHEN and CDR2 SYDVKM. Trimming took off 6 bases at V and 4 bases at J, with 16 bases between the two ends. CDR3: CASSLLQDMYNSPLHF. The CDR3 coding sequence is TGTGCCAGCAGCCTCTTACAGGACATGTATAATTCACCCCTCCACTTT. Looking up the rest from reference TRBV28 and TRBJ1-6 gives the full variable domain: DVKVTQSSRYLVKRTGEKVFLECVQDMDHENMFWYRQDPGLGLRLIYFSYDVKMKEKGDIPEGYSVSREKKERFSLILESASTNQTSMYLCASSLLQDMYNSPLHFGNGTRLTVT.

The J gene is TRBJ2-1, the V gene TRBV12-3 or TRBV12-4, with 10 bases aligning to TRBD1. This CDR3 has 15 residues. V gave up 6 bases and J gave up 4 bases; unmatched junction bases: 6. The CDR3 DNA follows: TGTGCCAGCAGCCCCGGACAGGGGGTTTACAATGAGCAGTTCTTC. Amino acids: CASSPGQGVYNEQFF.

This chain links TRBV10-3 with TRBJ1-5; unclear D gene. V shed 0 bases and J shed 3 bases, with 18 bases lying between them. The CDR3 spans 18 residues. From germline, CDR1 is ENHRY and CDR2 SYGVKD. CDR3 sequence reads: CAISESIIRRRNNQPQHF. CDR3 nucleotides: TGTGCCATCAGTGAGTCGATCATTAGGAGACGCAACAATCAGCCCCAGCATTTT.

V is TRBV2 and J is TRBJ1-1; 10 bases are a match to TRBD1. Germline CDR1 reads SNHLY; CDR2 reads FYNNEI. The V segment lost 6 bases and the J segment 5 bases; nucleotides outside the gene matches: 6. The CDR3 has 14 residues. The CDR3: CASSGRTGGTEAFF. The CDR3 nucleotides read TGTGCCAGCAGCGGCCGGACAGGGGGGACTGAAGCTTTCTTT.

The rearrangement links TRBV6-2 or TRBV6-3 to TRBJ2-7; 12 bases are shared with TRBD1. The CDR3 totals 15 residues. The germline V gene encodes CDR1 MNHEY and CDR2 SVGEGT. Losses at the gene ends were 5 bases for V and 5 bases for J; bases not matched to a gene: 7. The CDR3 loop is CASSIPGQGADEQYF. DNA for the CDR3: TGTGCCAGCAGTATTCCGGGACAGGGGGCTGACGAGCAGTACTTC.

This clonotype was seen only once. The gene calls are TRBV5-6 and TRBJ1-2, with D maybe TRBD1 (6 bases). The CDR3 contains 15 residues. V was trimmed by 5 bases and J by 4 bases, leaving 18 bases between them. Germline assignment: CDR1 SGHDT and CDR2 YYEEEE. CDR3 bases: TGTGCCAGCAGACCGGTGAGCGGGGGCGCCTATGGCTACACCTTC. Translating it yields CASRPVSGGAYGYTF.

The chain uses TRBV28 and TRBJ2-2; 8 bases are a match to TRBD1. Per the germline V gene, CDR1 is MDHEN and CDR2 is SYDVKM. This CDR3 spans 16 amino acids. Unmatched junction bases numbered 9, after V lost 4 bases and J lost 5 bases. DNA for the CDR3: TGTGCCAGCAGTTCACACGGACAGGGCGGTACCGGGGAGCTGTTTTTT. Protein: CASSSHGQGGTGELFF.

As DNA, the CDR3 is TGTGCCAGCAGTTTCCGGGAAGCGAACACTGAAGCTTTCTTT. It is translated as CASSFREANTEAFF. The chain carries TRBV27 and TRBJ1-1; no clear D gene. Trimming took off 3 bases at V and 1 base at J, with 9 bases between the two ends. Germline V lookup: CDR1 MNHEY, CDR2 SMNVEV (reference sequence). This CDR3 contains 14 residues.

This clonotype was seen once. The chain joins TRBV6-4 to TRBJ2-3; perhaps TRBD1 as D (6 bases). The CDR3 consists of 14 residues. Trimming took 6 bases from V and 3 from J, leaving 13 bases between them. In germline, CDR1 is MRHNA, CDR2 SNTAGT. The CDR3 DNA follows: TGTGCCAGCAGCCTAACAGGGACGACAGATACGCAGTATTTT. It translates to CASSLTGTTDTQYF.